The T cell receptor beta chain under discussion was sequenced for a study of glioma-infiltrating T cells. Study findings and constraints: Gliomas, especially low-grade, showed above-expected tissue-blood divergence; non-neoplastic patients showed below. CDR3 overlap between tissue and blood was very small.

Using RNA template, CDR3s of TCR alpha and beta were amplified with iRepertoire arm-PCR. Tissue mRNA or PBMC total RNA, roughly 90-450 ng, went into one-step reverse transcription and amplification. A single record per CDR3 protein comes from TCRdb applying MiXCR to the multiplex PCR reads. The sample has roughly 120,000 distinct CDR3 sequences; approximately 23% are singletons. This clonotype was recorded at least ten times. The antigen is unknown. The CDR3 is made up of 15 amino acids. V was shortened by 3 bases and J by 2 bases, with 14 bases between the two germline ends. Germline V gene sequence: CDR1 LNHDA, CDR2 SQIVND (reference sequence).

The TCR comes from a human donor with low-grade glioma or glioblastoma, undergoing nonglioma brain surgery, or in good health (not recorded which). The sample was glioma tissue, nonneoplastic brain tissue, or PBMCs (not recorded which). V and J are TRBV19 and TRBJ2-7; D is possibly TRBD1 (6 bases). The DNA of the CDR3 is TGTGCCAGTAGTATGGGTGGACAGAGCACCTACGAGCAGTACTTC. Translated, it gives CASSMGGQSTYEQYF.